The T cell receptor (beta chain) under discussion was sequenced for a study of T cells in tumors and immune-related adverse events. The CDR3 runs to 10 residues. Trimming took 8 bases from V and 6 from J, leaving 8 bases between them. CDR1 and CDR2 (germline): SNHLY, FYNNEI. Profiling relied on immunoSEQ multiplex PCR, and the TCRdb table lists in-frame clones only, not all of them. Here the sample spans roughly 20,000 clones, 90% to 95% being singletons. The source of this sequence is a female donor with metastatic renal cell carcinoma. The rearrangement uses TRBV2 and TRBJ2-7; D is possibly TRBD2 (5 bases). Sample: lymph node tissue, taken from a patient treated with anti-PD-1 therapy. The CDR3 bases are TGTGCCAGCTGGGGAGCCGAGCAGTACTTC. Its translation: CASWGAEQYF.